This T cell receptor beta chain appears in the sequencing data of a study of CD8 T cells in Susac syndrome (dated by TCRdb to the late 2010s). General notes on the study: The study used repertoire sequencing to test whether antigen drove CD8+ T cell activation and differentiation in Susac syndrome. The clonality of the CD8+ T cell repertoire was compared across about a dozen healthy donors, roughly 14 Susac syndrome patients and under 18 multiple sclerosis patients. The research as a whole found: The TCR sequencing and HLA analysis was acknowledged to have included a relatively small number of individuals.

A word on this clonotype: No antigen is known for it. Base qualities are not at hand, and no much larger clone is one base apart.

RNA was extracted using the RNeasy kit, and 0.5 to 1 microgram was reverse transcribed with random hexamers. The immunoSEQ multiplex PCR assay, which covers 54 Vbeta and 13 Jbeta segments, was used to amplify TCR beta CDR3 regions. Bias from PCR amplification was corrected by using a synthetic template baseline for primer optimization and for computational correction. The source study handled its data this way. Reads were annotated to V, D and J genes per IMGT and analyzed with immunoSEQ Analyzer, keeping only productive sequences. Clonality was computed as one minus Shannon entropy normalized by log2 of the number of productive unique sequences. For each patient and control, public and private clones were evaluated within the 100 most prevalent clones. Clones were defined as Susac-specific if absent from the healthy and MS cohorts, from 1052 published viral clones and from other ImmuneACCESS disease sequences. TCRdb reprocessing: public reads trimmed at Q25 with fastp, clones called with MiXCR, in-frame beta chains kept. Rows are combined by CDR3 protein, so each entry shows the most common genes and DNA. The V and J calls here are based on TCRdb, not the publication. This sample is represented by approximately 300,000 distinct CDR3 sequences; approximately 89% of them were singletons. Of the sample, 0.18% is held by the ten largest clones.

Peripheral blood CD8+ and CD4+ T cells from healthy donors, Susac syndrome patients and multiple sclerosis patients were profiled using high-throughput TCR beta sequencing. Treatment-naive patients with stable or active relapsing-remitting disease fulfilling revised McDonald criteria were used as multiple sclerosis controls. Bulk CD8+ and CD4+ T cells were purified by magnetic negative isolation, while CD8+ TEMRA cells were enriched using FACS. Blood was collected in EDTA tubes and processed within 24 hours, with PBMCs isolated through density gradient centrifugation. PBMCs intended for TCR sequencing were cryopreserved in liquid nitrogen and were subsequently thawed in a 37 degrees C water bath. A purity of at least 90% was achieved for sorted or isolated CD4+, CD8+ and CD8+ TEMRA cells. This sequence was found in a human donor with multiple sclerosis. The sample taken for sequencing was CD8+ T cells from PBMCs.

The CDR3 protein: CASSLLEGANTEAFF. The base sequence is TGTGCCAGCAGTTTGCTGGAAGGAGCGAACACTGAAGCTTTCTTT. Here the chain combines TRBV12-3 or TRBV12-4 and TRBJ1-1; the D gene remains uncertain. Measured from the cysteine to the phenylalanine, the CDR3 is 15 residues long. Only the CDR3 DNA is retained, 45 bases long and in frame from the first base. The junction carries 12 bases between V and J, which are trimmed by 3 bases and 1 base respectively.